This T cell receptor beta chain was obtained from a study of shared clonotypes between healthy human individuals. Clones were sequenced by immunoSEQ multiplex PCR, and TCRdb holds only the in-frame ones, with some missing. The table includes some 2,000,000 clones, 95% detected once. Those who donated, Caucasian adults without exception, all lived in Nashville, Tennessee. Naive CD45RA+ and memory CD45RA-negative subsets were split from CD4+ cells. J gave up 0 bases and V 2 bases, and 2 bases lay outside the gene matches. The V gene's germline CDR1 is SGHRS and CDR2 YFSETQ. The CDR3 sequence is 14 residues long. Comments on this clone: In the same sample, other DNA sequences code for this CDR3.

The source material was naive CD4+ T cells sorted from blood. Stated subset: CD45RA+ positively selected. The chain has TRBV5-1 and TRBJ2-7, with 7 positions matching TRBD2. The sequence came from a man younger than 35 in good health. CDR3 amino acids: CASSFGGFSYEQYF. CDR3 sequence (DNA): TGCGCCAGCAGCTTCGGGGGGTTCTCCTACGAGCAGTACTTC.